This T cell receptor beta chain was found in a study of T-cell memory formation after mild COVID-19. This clonotype was found a few times. The antigen is undetermined. From 5'RACE with constant-segment primers came TCR alpha and TCR beta cDNA libraries that carried sample barcodes and UMIs. TCRdb reprocessed the 5' RACE reads with MiXCR, giving one entry per CDR3 protein. The sample has around 180,000 distinct CDR3 sequences, about a fifth seen once. Study findings and constraints: Proof of SARS-CoV-2 specificity was absent for the second-wave clones that crested on day 37. Clones shrinking between day 15 and 85 showed a balanced CD4/CD8 split, and those that grew later tilted toward CD4+.

V lost 6 bases and J lost 1; bases outside the gene matches: 6. This CDR3 is built from 15 residues. Germline-derived CDR1 and CDR2 are MNHEY and SVGAGI. The chain has TRBV6-5 and TRBJ2-3; 8 bases are shared with TRBD2. Sample: PBMCs or a T cell subset sorted from them (not recorded which). The TCR originated in a man between 18 and 35 years old who had mild COVID-19 (a few samples of this study predate the infection). Cell type and time point are not known. This chain's CDR3 is CASSVAGKGTDTQYF. The CDR3 bases are TGTGCCAGCAGCGTAGCGGGGAAGGGCACAGATACGCAGTATTTT.